The 7 T cell receptor beta chains presented below share a single source sample, sequenced in a study of early T cells in non-severe SARS-CoV-2 infection. One entry per CDR3 protein results from TCRdb running MiXCR on the 5' RACE reads. Found here are about 80,000 distinct CDR3 sequences, more than 4% of them singletons; the top ten hold around 7.3%. The sample consisted of whole blood, taken at baseline. All receptors come from an adult who was a healthcare worker with PCR-confirmed SARS-CoV-2 infection or an uninfected control (not recorded which).

This clonotype has ten or more counts. The V gene is TRBV7-6, the J gene TRBJ2-5; maybe TRBD2 (5 bases). CDR3 size: 17 residues. V was trimmed by 4 bases and J by 1 base, leaving 19 bases between them. Germline lookup yields CDR1 SGHVS and CDR2 FNYEAQ. The CDR3 DNA sequence: TGTGCCAGCAGCTCCATAGAGCAGCGGAGCCTCCAAGAGACCCAGTACTTC. Translation gives CASSSIEQRSLQETQYF.

This clonotype occurred a few times. The chain uses TRBV24-1 and TRBJ2-3, with 7 bases matching TRBD2. Per germline, CDR1 KGHDR and CDR2 SFDVKD. The CDR3 extends over 12 amino acids. V shed 10 bases and J 10 bases; nucleotides not matched to a gene: 10. CDR3 protein: CATRDYRGAQYF. The CDR3 nucleotides are TGTGCCACAAGGGACTACCGGGGCGCGCAGTATTTT.

This clonotype was counted ten times or more. CDR3 sequence: CASSLGQGPYNEQFF. Here the CDR3 DNA reads TGTGCCAGCAGCTTGGGACAGGGGCCCTACAATGAGCAGTTCTTC. The chain links TRBV5-4 to TRBJ2-1; 8 nucleotides match TRBD1. Germline V gives CDR1 SGHNT, CDR2 YYREEE (reference sequence). V shed 0 bases and J 2 bases; nucleotides not matched to a gene: 1. The CDR3 is made up of 15 amino acids. Full variable domain (rest looked up from reference TRBV5-4 and TRBJ2-1): ETGVTQSPTHLIKTRGQQVTLRCSSQSGHNTVSWYQQALGQGPQFIFQYYREEENGRGNFPPRFSGLQFPNYSSELNVNALELDDSALYLCASSLGQGPYNEQFFGPGTRLTVL.

This clonotype was recorded at least ten times. The V call is TRBV20-1, the J call TRBJ2-4, with a weak D call TRBD1 (6 bases). V dropped 6 bases and J dropped 0 bases, with 12 bases sitting between them. There are 14 residues in the CDR3. Germline values: CDR1 DFQATT, CDR2 SNEGSKA (reference sequence). The CDR3 protein is CSARDRLAKNIQYF. Here the CDR3 DNA reads TGCAGTGCCCGAGACAGGCTAGCCAAAAACATTCAGTACTTC.

This clonotype appeared many times. V gene TRBV14 combines with J gene TRBJ2-7; possibly TRBD1 for D (5 bases). The CDR3 is made up of 14 amino acids. In germline, CDR1 is SGHDN, CDR2 FVKESK. The V end was cut by 4 bases, the J end by 6 bases, with 16 bases between. CDR3 sequence reads: CASSPLRQSGEQYF. The CDR3 DNA reads TGTGCCAGCAGCCCCTTGAGACAGAGTGGCGAGCAGTACTTC.

This clonotype is termed medium-sized (0.01 to 0.1%). The chain recombines TRBV5-1 with TRBJ2-1; 13 nucleotides align to TRBD2. The ends lost 3 bases at V and 3 bases at J; junction bases unmatched: 9. CDR1 is SGHRS, CDR2 YFSETQ, per germline. The CDR3 extends over 18 amino acids. This chain's CDR3 is CASSWTSGSPQIYNEQFF. The CDR3, as DNA: TGCGCCAGCAGCTGGACTAGCGGGAGTCCTCAAATCTACAATGAGCAGTTCTTC.

This clonotype appeared a few times. The CDR3 region has the DNA TGTGCCAGCAGTTTCCGGGATCTAACCCAAGAGACCCAGTACTTC. It specifies CASSFRDLTQETQYF. This chain links TRBV28 with TRBJ2-5, with TRBD2 as a possible D gene (5 bases). Germline V lookup: CDR1 MDHEN, CDR2 SYDVKM. V lost 3 bases and J 1 base, leaving 12 bases between the germline ends. The CDR3 consists of 15 residues.